This entry concerns a single TCR beta chain. The antigen is not known. Stated time point: blood 4 weeks post-SBRT, at nephrectomy. The treatment is: 15 Gy SBRT to primary tumor, nephrectomy 4 weeks later. Nephrectomy followed 15 Gy stereotactic body radiation by 4 weeks. Serial blood draws occurred at baseline and 2 and 4 weeks post-SBRT. Clear cell pathology was present in this patient's renal cell carcinoma. Germline CDR1 KGHSH, CDR2 LQKENI. The CDR3 is 14 residues long. The ends were cut back, 2 bases at V and 0 bases at J, with 7 bases in the middle. The data stem from a study of radiation and T cells in renal cell carcinoma. General study findings and limits: From baseline, blood top tumor clonotypes peaked at 2 weeks post-radiation.

The data were produced by immunoSEQ multiplex PCR, yet TCRdb's version contains in-frame clones alone and is incomplete. The sample holds about 78,000 clones, 80% to 90% seen once. Sequenced material: blood, taken from a patient whose treatment included radiotherapy and nephrectomy. The TCR originated in a woman in her seventies with renal cell carcinoma. This chain connects TRBV18 to TRBJ2-5; the D is unclear. The DNA for the CDR3 is TGTGCCAGCTCACCAAAGACCGACCAAGAGACCCAGTACTTC. Translation: CASSPKTDQETQYF.